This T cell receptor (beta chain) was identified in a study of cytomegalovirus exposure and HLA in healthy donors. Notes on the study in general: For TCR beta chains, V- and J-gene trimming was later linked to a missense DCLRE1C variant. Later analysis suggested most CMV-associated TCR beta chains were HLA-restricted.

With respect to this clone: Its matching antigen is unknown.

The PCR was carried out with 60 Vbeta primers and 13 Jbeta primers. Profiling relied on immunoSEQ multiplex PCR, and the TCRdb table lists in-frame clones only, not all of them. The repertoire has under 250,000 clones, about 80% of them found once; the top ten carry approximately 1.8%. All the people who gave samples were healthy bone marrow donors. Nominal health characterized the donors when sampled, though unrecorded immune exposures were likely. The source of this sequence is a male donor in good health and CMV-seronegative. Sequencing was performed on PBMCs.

The CDR3 nucleotides read TGTGCCAGTAGTGACAGGGCCGACGAGCAGTACTTC. It yields the protein CASSDRADEQYF. The chain couples TRBV19 to TRBJ2-7; TRBD1 matches at 7 bases. With 5 bases clipped from V and 5 bases from J, the junction kept 3 bases outside the gene matches. This CDR3 spans 12 amino acids. The germline CDR1 and CDR2 sequences are LNHDA and SQIVND (reference sequence).